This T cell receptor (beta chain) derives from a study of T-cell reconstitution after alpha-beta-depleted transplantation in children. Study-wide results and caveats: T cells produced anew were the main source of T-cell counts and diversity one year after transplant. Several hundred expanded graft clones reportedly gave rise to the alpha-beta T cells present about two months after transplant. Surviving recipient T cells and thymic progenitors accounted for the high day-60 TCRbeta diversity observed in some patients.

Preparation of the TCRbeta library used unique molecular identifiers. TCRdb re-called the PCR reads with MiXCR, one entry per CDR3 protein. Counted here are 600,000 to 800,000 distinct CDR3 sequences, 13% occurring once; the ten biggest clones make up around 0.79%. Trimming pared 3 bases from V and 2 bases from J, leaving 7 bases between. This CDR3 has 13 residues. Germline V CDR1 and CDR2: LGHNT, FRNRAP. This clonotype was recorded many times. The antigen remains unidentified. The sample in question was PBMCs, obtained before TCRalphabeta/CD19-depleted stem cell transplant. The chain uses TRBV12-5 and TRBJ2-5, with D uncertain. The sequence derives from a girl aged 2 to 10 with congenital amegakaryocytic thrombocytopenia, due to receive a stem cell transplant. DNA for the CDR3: TGTGCTAGTGGTTTTGCCAGTCAAGAGACCCAGTACTTC. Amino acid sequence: CASGFASQETQYF.